One TCR beta chain is described in this entry. The source of the sample is a study of blood T cell repertoires in COVID-19. Clones were sequenced by immunoSEQ multiplex PCR, and TCRdb holds only the in-frame ones, with some missing. The sample yields hundreds of thousands of clones, about 87% seen once. The V end was cut by 6 bases, the J end by 7 bases, with 10 bases between. In germline, CDR1 is SNHLY, CDR2 FYNNEI. This CDR3 has 12 amino acids. The chain employs TRBV2 and TRBJ1-5, with unresolved D. This TCR came from a man aged 25 to 40 who had recovered from COVID-19. The source material was PBMCs or T cells enriched from blood (not recorded which). CDR3 nucleotide sequence: TGTGCCAGCAGCCTCCAGGAACAGCCCCAGCATTTT. Residues: CASSLQEQPQHF.